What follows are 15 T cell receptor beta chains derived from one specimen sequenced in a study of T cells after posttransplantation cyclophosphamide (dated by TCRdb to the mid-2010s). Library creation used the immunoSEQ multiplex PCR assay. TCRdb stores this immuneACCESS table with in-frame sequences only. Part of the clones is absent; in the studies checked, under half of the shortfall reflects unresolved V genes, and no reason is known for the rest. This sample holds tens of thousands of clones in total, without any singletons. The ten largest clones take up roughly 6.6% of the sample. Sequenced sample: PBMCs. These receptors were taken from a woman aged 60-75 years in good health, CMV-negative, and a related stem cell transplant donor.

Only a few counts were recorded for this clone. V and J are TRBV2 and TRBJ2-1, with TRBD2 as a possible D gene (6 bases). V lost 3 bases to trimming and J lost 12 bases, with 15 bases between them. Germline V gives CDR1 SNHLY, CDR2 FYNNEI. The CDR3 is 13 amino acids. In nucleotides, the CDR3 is TGTGCCAGCAGTGAGAAGAGATTGGGGGGGCAGTTCTTC. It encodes CASSEKRLGGQFF.

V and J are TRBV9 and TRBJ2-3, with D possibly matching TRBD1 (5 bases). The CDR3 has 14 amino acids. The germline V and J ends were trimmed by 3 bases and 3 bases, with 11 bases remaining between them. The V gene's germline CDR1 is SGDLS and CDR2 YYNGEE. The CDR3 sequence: CASSGSYRTDTQYF. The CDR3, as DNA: TGTGCCAGCAGCGGATCTTACAGGACAGATACGCAGTATTTT.

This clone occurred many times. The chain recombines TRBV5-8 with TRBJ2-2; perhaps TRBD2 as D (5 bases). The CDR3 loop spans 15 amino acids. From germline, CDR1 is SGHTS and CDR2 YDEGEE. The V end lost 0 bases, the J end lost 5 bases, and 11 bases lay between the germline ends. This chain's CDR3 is CASSLGWRGTGELFF. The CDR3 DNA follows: TGTGCCAGCAGCTTGGGATGGCGCGGGACCGGGGAGCTGTTTTTT.

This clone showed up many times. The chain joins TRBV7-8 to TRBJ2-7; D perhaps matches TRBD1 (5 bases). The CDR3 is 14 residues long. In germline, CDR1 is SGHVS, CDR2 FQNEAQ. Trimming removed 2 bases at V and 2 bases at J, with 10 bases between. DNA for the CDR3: TGTGCCAGCAGCTTAACCCGACAGACCTACGAGCAGTACGTC. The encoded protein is CASSLTRQTYEQYV.

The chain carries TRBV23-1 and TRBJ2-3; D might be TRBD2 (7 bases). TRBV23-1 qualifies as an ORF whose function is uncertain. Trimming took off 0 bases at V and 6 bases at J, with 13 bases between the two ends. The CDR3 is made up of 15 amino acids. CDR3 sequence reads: CASSQSGGHADTQYF. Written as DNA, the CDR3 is TGCGCCAGCAGTCAATCGGGGGGGCACGCGGATACGCAGTATTTT.

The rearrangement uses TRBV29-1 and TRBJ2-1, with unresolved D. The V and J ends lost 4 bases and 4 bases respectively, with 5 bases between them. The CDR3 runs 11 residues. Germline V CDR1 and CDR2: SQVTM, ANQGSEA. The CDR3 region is CSVASYNEQFF. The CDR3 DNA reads TGCAGCGTTGCCTCTTACAATGAGCAGTTCTTC.

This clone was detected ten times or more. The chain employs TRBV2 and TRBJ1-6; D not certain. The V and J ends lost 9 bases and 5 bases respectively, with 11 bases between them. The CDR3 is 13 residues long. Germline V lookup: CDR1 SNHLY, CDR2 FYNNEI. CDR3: CASQRSHNSPLHF. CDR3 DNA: TGTGCCAGTCAGAGGTCCCATAATTCACCCCTCCACTTT.

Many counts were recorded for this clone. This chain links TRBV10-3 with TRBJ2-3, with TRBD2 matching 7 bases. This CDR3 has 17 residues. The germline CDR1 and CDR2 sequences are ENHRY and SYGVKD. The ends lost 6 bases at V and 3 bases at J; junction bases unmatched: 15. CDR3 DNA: TGTGCCATCAGGGCAGGGAGCGGGGTAGGTGGAACAGATACGCAGTATTTT. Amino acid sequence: CAIRAGSGVGGTDTQYF.

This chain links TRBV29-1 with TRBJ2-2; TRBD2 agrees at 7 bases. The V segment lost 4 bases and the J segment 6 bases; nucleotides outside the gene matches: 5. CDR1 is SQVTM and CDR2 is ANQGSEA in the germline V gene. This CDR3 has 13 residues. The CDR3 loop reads CSVGQGGAGELFF. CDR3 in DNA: TGCAGCGTTGGTCAGGGAGGGGCCGGGGAGCTGTTTTTT.

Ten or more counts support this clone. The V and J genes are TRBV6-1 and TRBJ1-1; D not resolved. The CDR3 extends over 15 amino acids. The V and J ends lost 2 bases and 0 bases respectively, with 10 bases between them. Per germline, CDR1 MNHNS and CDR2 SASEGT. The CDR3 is CASSELAGVNTEAFF. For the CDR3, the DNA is TGTGCCAGCAGTGAATTGGCGGGAGTGAACACTGAAGCTTTCTTT.

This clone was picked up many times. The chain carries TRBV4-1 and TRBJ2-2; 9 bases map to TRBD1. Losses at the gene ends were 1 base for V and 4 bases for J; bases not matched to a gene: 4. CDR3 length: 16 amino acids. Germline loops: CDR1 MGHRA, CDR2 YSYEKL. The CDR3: CASSQGRQGVTGELFF. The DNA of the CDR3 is TGCGCCAGCAGCCAAGGGCGACAGGGGGTCACCGGGGAGCTGTTTTTT.

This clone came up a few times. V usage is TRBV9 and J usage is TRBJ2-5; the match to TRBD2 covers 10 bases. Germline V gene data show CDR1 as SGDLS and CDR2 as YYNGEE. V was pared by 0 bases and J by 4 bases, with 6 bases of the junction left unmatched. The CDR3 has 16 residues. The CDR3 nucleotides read TGTGCCAGCAGCGTAGATCTAGCGGGAGCTGGAGAGACCCAGTACTTC. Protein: CASSVDLAGAGETQYF.

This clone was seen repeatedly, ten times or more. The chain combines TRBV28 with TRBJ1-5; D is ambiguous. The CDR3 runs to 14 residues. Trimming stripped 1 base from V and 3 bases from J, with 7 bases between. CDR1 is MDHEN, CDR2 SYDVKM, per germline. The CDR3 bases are TGTGCCAGCAGTTTATCCCCAAACAATCAGCCCCAGCATTTT. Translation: CASSLSPNNQPQHF.

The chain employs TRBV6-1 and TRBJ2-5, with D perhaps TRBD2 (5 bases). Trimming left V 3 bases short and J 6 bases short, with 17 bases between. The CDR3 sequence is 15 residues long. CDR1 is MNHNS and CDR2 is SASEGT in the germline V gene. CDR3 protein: CASSDSWGVGKTQYF. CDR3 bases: TGTGCCAGCAGTGATTCTTGGGGAGTTGGAAAGACCCAGTACTTC.

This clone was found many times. CDR3 DNA sequence: TGTGCCAGCAGCTCATATCGGAGTGAAGCTTTCTTT. Protein product: CASSSYRSEAFF. The rearrangement joins TRBV6-5 to TRBJ1-1; D is unresolved. The germline gives CDR1 MNHEY, CDR2 SVGAGI. The CDR3 has 12 residues. Between the trimmed V and J ends, which lost 6 bases and 7 bases, there was a span of 12 bases.